Listed below are T cell receptor beta chains from one sample, sequenced in a study of control samples from healthy donors and cancer patients. The protocol was immunoSEQ multiplex PCR, while the TCRdb copy is restricted to in-frame clones and leaves out a portion. The sample lists 120,000 to 150,000 clones, more than 85% occurring once. The source material was blood. Receptors were obtained from a man aged 30 to 39 in good health. The CDR3 runs from the conserved cysteine through the conserved F or W. The D gene is left open where the match is weak. Expanded clones get a size class; other rows say once, few or many, or leave the size out.

DNA: TGCGCCAGCAGCCTGTTTGGCGGGGGGCAATTAGATACGCAGTATTTT; CDR3: CASSLFGGGQLDTQYF; size: -; J: TRBJ2-3; D: TRBD2; V: TRBV5-1
DNA: TGTGCCAGCAGCGGGTGGGGACAGGGTTACGAAAAACTGTTTTTT; CDR3: CASSGWGQGYEKLFF; size: -; J: TRBJ1-4; D: TRBD1; V: TRBV6-5
DNA: TGTGCCAGCAGTTTATCCGGGGACAGGGTTTACGAGCAGTACTTC; CDR3: CASSLSGDRVYEQYF; size: -; J: TRBJ2-7; D: TRBD1; V: TRBV27
DNA: TGCGCCAGCAGTCGGCCGGGACAGAGCTATGGCTACACCTTC; CDR3: CASSRPGQSYGYTF; size: -; J: TRBJ1-2; D: TRBD1; V: TRBV5-1
DNA: TGCAGCGTTGTTGGGCAAAACAATGAGCAGTTCTTC; CDR3: CSVVGQNNEQFF; size: -; J: TRBJ2-1; D: -; V: TRBV29-1
DNA: TGTGCCAGCAGCGCCCTCGGTGGAACCGGGGAGCTGTTTTTT; CDR3: CASSALGGTGELFF; size: -; J: TRBJ2-2; D: -; V: TRBV9
DNA: TGCAGCGTGAAACCGGGACACCGCACAGATACGCAGTATTTT; CDR3: CSVKPGHRTDTQYF; size: -; J: TRBJ2-3; D: -; V: TRBV29-1
DNA: TGTGCTAGTGGTTCCTCCACAGATACGCAGTATTTT; CDR3: CASGSSTDTQYF; size: -; J: TRBJ2-3; D: -; V: TRBV12-5
DNA: TGTGCCAGCTCACCACCGATCGGAGGGGATGCCCCGTTCTCTGGAAACACCATATATTTT; CDR3: CASSPPIGGDAPFSGNTIYF; size: -; J: TRBJ1-3; D: -; V: TRBV18
DNA: TGTGCCTGGAGCCCCGATGGGGGGCGGCCCTACAATGAGCAGTTCTTC; CDR3: CAWSPDGGRPYNEQFF; size: -; J: TRBJ2-1; D: -; V: TRBV30
DNA: TGTGCCAGCACTCAAGGACAGGTGAACACTGAAGCTTTCTTT; CDR3: CASTQGQVNTEAFF; size: -; J: TRBJ1-1; D: TRBD1; V: TRBV18
DNA: TGTGCCAGCTTTAAGACAGGGGGCCCTGGGACCGGGGAGCTGTTTTTT; CDR3: CASFKTGGPGTGELFF; size: once; J: TRBJ2-2; D: TRBD1; V: TRBV7-6
DNA: TGTGCCAGCAGTTCTTACCGGACAGCGAACACTGAAGCTTTCTTT; CDR3: CASSSYRTANTEAFF; size: -; J: TRBJ1-1; D: -; V: TRBV27
DNA: TGTGCCAGCAGTTACAGGGATGGAAACACCATATATTTT; CDR3: CASSYRDGNTIYF; size: few; J: TRBJ1-3; D: -; V: TRBV27
DNA: TGTGCCAGCAGTTTAGCCCCTTCGGATACGCAGTATTTT; CDR3: CASSLAPSDTQYF; size: -; J: TRBJ2-3; D: -; V: TRBV12-3/TRBV12-4
DNA: TGTGCCAGCAGACCTCTCGGCATATCTAACTATGGCTACACCTTC; CDR3: CASRPLGISNYGYTF; size: -; J: TRBJ1-2; D: -; V: TRBV6-5
DNA: TGCAGCGCCCCCGCGAGCCCCTACAATGAGCAGTTCTTC; CDR3: CSAPASPYNEQFF; size: -; J: TRBJ2-1; D: -; V: TRBV29-1
DNA: TGTGCCAGCAGTTACGTGGGACAGCAAAATGGCTACACCTTC; CDR3: CASSYVGQQNGYTF; size: once; J: TRBJ1-2; D: TRBD1; V: TRBV6-2/TRBV6-3
DNA: TGTGCCAGCAGCGCCTATCCGAAAGCCTCTGGAAACACCATATATTTT; CDR3: CASSAYPKASGNTIYF; size: -; J: TRBJ1-3; D: -; V: TRBV9
DNA: TGTGCCAGCAGTCCGGGACAGGCTGAAGCTTTCTTT; CDR3: CASSPGQAEAFF; size: -; J: TRBJ1-1; D: TRBD1; V: TRBV6-5
DNA: TGTGCCAGCAGCCAAATCCCCGGGGGGGCTAACTATGGCTACACCTTC; CDR3: CASSQIPGGANYGYTF; size: -; J: TRBJ1-2; D: -; V: TRBV11-2
DNA: TGTGCCAGCTCACCTCGACAGGGGTTGTACACTGAAGCTTTCTTT; CDR3: CASSPRQGLYTEAFF; size: -; J: TRBJ1-1; D: TRBD1; V: TRBV18
DNA: TGTGCCAGCAGCTTGGCCGGACAGGTCTCTGGAAACACCATATATTTT; CDR3: CASSLAGQVSGNTIYF; size: -; J: TRBJ1-3; D: TRBD1; V: TRBV5-6